A single sample gave rise to the 6 T cell receptor beta chains below, sequenced in a study of cytomegalovirus exposure and HLA in healthy donors. PCR employed 60 Vbeta and 13 Jbeta primers. The protocol was immunoSEQ multiplex PCR, while the TCRdb copy is restricted to in-frame clones and leaves out a portion. The data contain some 190,000 clones, over 75% of them singletons. The source material was PBMCs. Source of these receptors: a woman aged 25 to 39 in good health and CMV-seronegative.

The chain carries TRBV7-2 and TRBJ1-6; possibly TRBD1 for D (5 bases). Germline loops: CDR1 SGHTA, CDR2 FQGNSA. Trimming cost V 2 bases and J 7 bases, with 12 bases left between them. The CDR3 spans 15 residues. The CDR3 here is CASSLLGGGNSPLHF. The CDR3 nucleotides are TGTGCCAGCAGCTTACTTGGCGGGGGGAATTCACCCCTCCACTTT.

The chain recombines TRBV25-1 with TRBJ1-4, with 7 bases identical to TRBD1. This CDR3 contains 15 residues. V shed 4 bases and J 10 bases; nucleotides not matched to a gene: 12. Germline V gene sequence: CDR1 MGHDK, CDR2 SYGVNS. The CDR3 is CASSVHGQGVRKLFF. The CDR3 nucleotides read TGTGCCAGCAGTGTACACGGGCAGGGGGTAAGAAAACTGTTTTTT.

V usage is TRBV4-3 and J usage is TRBJ2-2; perhaps TRBD1 as D (6 bases). The V gene lost 0 bases and the J gene lost 4 bases, with 12 bases spanning the gap. In germline, CDR1 is LGHNA, CDR2 YSLEER. The CDR3 length is 16 residues. CDR3 residues: CASSQDEQGSTGELFF. CDR3 DNA sequence: TGCGCCAGCAGCCAAGATGAACAGGGATCCACCGGGGAGCTGTTTTTT.

The table lists this clone with a few counts. The chain is built from TRBV30 and TRBJ1-4; D uncertain. The germline V gene has CDR1 GTSNPN and CDR2 SVGIG (reference sequence). The ends were cut back, 0 bases at V and 7 bases at J, with 15 bases in the middle. CDR3 length equals 15 residues. The CDR3, as DNA: TGTGCCTGGAGTGTAGCCGGGAGGGAGGGTGAAAAACTGTTTTTT. Its translation is CAWSVAGREGEKLFF.

V is TRBV29-1 and J is TRBJ1-2; D is possibly TRBD1 (6 bases). CDR1 is SQVTM, CDR2 ANQGSEA, per germline. This CDR3 comprises 15 residues. Deletions cut 3 bases from V and 7 bases from J, with 21 bases between. The CDR3 DNA reads as TGCAGCGTTGAGGATCCAGTAACAGGGCCCCCTGGCTACACCTTC. Amino acids: CSVEDPVTGPPGYTF.

V and J are TRBV29-1 and TRBJ2-1; TRBD2 aligns across 11 bases. Germline CDR1 reads SQVTM; CDR2 reads ANQGSEA. This CDR3 has 19 amino acids. With V trimmed by 3 bases and J by 0 bases, 13 bases remained unmatched. CDR3 in amino acids: CSVDSPPSGGPNSYNEQFF. Here the CDR3 DNA reads TGCAGCGTTGACAGCCCCCCTAGCGGGGGGCCCAACTCCTACAATGAGCAGTTCTTC.